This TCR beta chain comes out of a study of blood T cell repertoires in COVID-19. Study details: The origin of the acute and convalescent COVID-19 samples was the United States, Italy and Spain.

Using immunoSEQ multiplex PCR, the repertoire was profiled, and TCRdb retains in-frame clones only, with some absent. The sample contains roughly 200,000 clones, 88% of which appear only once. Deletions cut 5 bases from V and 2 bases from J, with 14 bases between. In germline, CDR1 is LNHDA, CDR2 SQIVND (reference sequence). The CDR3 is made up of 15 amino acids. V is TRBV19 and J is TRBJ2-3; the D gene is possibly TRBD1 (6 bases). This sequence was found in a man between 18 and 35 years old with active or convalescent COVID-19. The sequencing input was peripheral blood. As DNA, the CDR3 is TGTGCCAGTAGTGTGACAGGAGGCGCCACAGATACGCAGTATTTT. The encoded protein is CASSVTGGATDTQYF. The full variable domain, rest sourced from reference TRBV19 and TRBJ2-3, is DGGITQSPKYLFRKEGQNVTLSCEQNLNHDAMYWYRQDPGQGLRLIYYSQIVNDFQKGDIAEGYSVSREKKESFPLTVTSAQKNPTAFYLCASSVTGGATDTQYFGPGTRLTVL.